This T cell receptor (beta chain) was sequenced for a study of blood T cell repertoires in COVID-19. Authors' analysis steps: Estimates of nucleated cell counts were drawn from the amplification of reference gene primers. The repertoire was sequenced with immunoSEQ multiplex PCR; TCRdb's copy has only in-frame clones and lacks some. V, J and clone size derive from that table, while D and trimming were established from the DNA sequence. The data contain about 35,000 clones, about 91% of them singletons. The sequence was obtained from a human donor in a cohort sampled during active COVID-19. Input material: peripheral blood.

The CDR3 reads CSVRGSWNTEAFF. CDR3 sequence (DNA): TGCAGCGTTCGGGGGAGTTGGAACACTGAAGCTTTCTTT. The chain employs TRBV29-1 and TRBJ1-1, with a tentative D call TRBD1 (5 bases). The CDR3 contains 13 residues. Trimming left V 5 bases short and J 1 base short, with 11 bases between. The germline V gene encodes CDR1 SQVTM and CDR2 ANQGSEA.